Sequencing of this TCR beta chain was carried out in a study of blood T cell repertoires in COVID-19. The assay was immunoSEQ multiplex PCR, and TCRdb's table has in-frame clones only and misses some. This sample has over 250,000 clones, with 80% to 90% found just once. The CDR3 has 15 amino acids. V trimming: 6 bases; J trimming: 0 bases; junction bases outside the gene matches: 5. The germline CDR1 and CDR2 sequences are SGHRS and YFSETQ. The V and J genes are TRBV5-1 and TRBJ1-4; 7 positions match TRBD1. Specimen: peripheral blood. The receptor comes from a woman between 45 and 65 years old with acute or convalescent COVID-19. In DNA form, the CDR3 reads TGCGCCAGCACCAGGGGGGACCCAACTAATGAAAAACTGTTTTTT. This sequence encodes CASTRGDPTNEKLFF.